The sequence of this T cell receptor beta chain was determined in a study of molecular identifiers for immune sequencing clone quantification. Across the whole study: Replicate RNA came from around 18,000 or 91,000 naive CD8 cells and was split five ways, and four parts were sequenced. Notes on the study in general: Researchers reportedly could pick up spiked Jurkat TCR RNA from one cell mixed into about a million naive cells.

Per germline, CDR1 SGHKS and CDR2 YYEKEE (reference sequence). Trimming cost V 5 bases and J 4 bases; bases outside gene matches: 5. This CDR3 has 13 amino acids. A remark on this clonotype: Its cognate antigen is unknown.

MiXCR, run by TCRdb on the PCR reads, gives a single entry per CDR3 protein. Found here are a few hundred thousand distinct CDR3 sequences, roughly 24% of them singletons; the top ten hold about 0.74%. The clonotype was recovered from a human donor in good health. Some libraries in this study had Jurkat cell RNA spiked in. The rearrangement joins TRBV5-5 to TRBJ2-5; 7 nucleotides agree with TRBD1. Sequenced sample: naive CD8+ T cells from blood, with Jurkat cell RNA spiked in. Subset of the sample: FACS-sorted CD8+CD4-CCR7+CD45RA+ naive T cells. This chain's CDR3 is CASSRTGGETQYF. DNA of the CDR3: TGTGCCAGCAGTCGGACAGGCGGAGAGACCCAGTACTTC.